What follows is one T cell receptor beta chain and its context. This clonotype was detected only a few times. It has no known antigen specificity. The sample holds no much larger clone one base away, and base qualities are not on file. Inclusive of the bounding cysteine and phenylalanine, the CDR3 is 15 residues long. Solely the CDR3 DNA is kept, with 45 bases framed from the first base. Trimming at the junction amounts to 0 bases on V and 1 base on J, and the germline ends lie 9 bases apart. Reading the germline V gene gives CDR1 KGHSH and CDR2 LQKENI. Data came from an Illumina NovaSeq 6000. Using 5'RACE with constant-segment primers, TCRalpha and TCRbeta cDNA libraries were constructed, with sample barcodes and unique molecular identifiers added in the process. Trizol reagent was used to extract RNA from every sample. Libraries were amplified in two PCR steps, with a second sample barcode and Illumina TruSeq adapters added in the second step. Libraries were sequenced on an Illumina NovaSeq with 2 x 150 bp paired-end reads. As for the authors' bioinformatics: Reads were demultiplexed and collapsed into UMI-guided consensus sequences with migec v1.2.7. With mixcr v2.1.11, UMI consensuses were aligned to TRA and TRB V and J templates and assembled into clonotypes. Clonotypes were classified as expanded or contracted when called significant by both edgeR and NoisET, with noise models trained on biological replicates. For edgeR calls, the thresholds were a false discovery rate-adjusted p below 0.01 and a log2 fold-change of 1. PCA with hierarchical clustering of max-normalized trajectories of the 1000 most abundant clonotypes was used as exploratory dynamics analysis. Separately sequenced CD4+ and CD8+ repertoires were used to assign the CD4 or CD8 phenotype of responding clones. Using fastp trimming at Q25 and MiXCR clonotype assembly, TCRdb reanalyzed the public sequencing data and kept in-frame beta chains. Each entry merges the rows of one CDR3 protein and shows their most common DNA and genes. The V and J calls and clone size come from TCRdb's table, not from the authors' own analysis. In all, the sample holds around 530,000 distinct CDR3 sequences, and 20% to 25% of those were seen once. Around 8.4% of the sample comes from the top ten.

PBMCs were isolated by Ficoll-Paque density gradient centrifugation. These data are taken from a study of T-cell memory formation after mild COVID-19 (dated by TCRdb to 2020 to 2023). Background for the entire study: Most TCR sequence clusters were specific to one of the two donors. Two young, previously healthy adult volunteers, one female and one male, were included in the cohort. Longitudinal TCRalpha and TCRbeta repertoire sequencing tracked T-cell clones expanding and contracting after mild COVID-19 in a couple of donors. Study-wide conclusions, independent of this receptor: Some responding clones were detected in pre-infection memory, which suggested that pre-existing cross-reactive memory T cells had joined the SARS-CoV-2 response. Whether the second-wave clones peaking on day 37 were SARS-CoV-2 specific was not confirmed. Contracting CD4+ clones appeared mostly in the CM and EM memory subsets, whereas CD8+ clones were enriched in EMRA. Only a couple of mild cases were covered by the study, and larger cohorts that include severe cases with pre-infection samples were considered necessary. Clones contracting from day 15 to 85 had balanced CD4/CD8 phenotypes, while a second wave expanding from day 15 to 37 was biased towards CD4+.

The V and J genes are TRBV18 and TRBJ1-1; the D segment could be TRBD1, given 5 matching bases. The sample taken for sequencing was PBMCs or a T cell subset sorted from them (not recorded which). This sequence originates from an adult woman who had mild COVID-19 (a few samples of this study predate the infection). The sample titles of this study are shuffled in the database, so cell type and time point are left out; the donor was told from shared clones. This receptor has the CDR3 CASSPPGHQNTEAFF. The nucleotide sequence reads TGTGCCAGCTCACCACCAGGACACCAGAACACTGAAGCTTTCTTT.